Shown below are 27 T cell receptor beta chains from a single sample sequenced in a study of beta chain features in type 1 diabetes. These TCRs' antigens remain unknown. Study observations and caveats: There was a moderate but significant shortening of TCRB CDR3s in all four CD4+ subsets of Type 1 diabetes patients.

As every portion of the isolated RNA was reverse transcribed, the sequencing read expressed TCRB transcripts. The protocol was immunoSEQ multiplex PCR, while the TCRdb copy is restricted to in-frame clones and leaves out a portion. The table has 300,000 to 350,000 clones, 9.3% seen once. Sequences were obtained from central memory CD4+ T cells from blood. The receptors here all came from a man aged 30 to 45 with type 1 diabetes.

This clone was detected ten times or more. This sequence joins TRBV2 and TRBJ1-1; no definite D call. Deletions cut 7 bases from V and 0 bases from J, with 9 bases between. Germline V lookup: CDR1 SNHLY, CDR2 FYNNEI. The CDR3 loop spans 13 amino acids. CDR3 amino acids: CASTAWMNTEAFF. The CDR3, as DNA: TGTGCCAGCACGGCGTGGATGAACACTGAAGCTTTCTTT.

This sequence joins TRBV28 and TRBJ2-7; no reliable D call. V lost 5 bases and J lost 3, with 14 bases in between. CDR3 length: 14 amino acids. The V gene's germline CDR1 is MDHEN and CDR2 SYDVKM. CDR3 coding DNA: TGTGCCAGCAGTCTCCCTTCGAGGTACTACGAGCAGTACTTC. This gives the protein CASSLPSRYYEQYF.

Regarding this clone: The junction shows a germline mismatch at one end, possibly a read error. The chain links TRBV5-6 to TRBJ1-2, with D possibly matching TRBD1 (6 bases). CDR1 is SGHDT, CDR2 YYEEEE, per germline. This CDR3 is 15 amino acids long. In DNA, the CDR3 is TGTGCCAGCAGCTTGGGACAGGAGGGAAGCTATCGCTACACCTTC. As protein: CASSLGQEGSYRYTF.

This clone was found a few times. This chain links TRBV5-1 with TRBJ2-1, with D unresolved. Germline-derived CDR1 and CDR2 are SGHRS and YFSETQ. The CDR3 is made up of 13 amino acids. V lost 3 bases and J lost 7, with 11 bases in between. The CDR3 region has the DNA TGCGCCAGCAGCTCCAACCTAGGAAATGAGCAGTTCTTC. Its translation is CASSSNLGNEQFF.

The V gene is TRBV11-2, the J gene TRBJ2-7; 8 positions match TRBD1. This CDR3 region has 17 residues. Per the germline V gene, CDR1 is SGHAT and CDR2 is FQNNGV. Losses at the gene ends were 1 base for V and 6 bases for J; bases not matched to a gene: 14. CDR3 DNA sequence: TGTGCCAGCAGCTTAGGCAGGGGGCTCGCCGCGGGGCTCGAGCAGTACTTC. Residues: CASSLGRGLAAGLEQYF.

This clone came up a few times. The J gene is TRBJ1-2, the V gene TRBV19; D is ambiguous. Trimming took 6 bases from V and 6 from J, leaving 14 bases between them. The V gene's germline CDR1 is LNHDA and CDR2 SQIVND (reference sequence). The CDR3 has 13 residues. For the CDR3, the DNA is TGTGCCAGTAGCAGCCAAGGCCCTGATGGCTACACCTTC. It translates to CASSSQGPDGYTF.

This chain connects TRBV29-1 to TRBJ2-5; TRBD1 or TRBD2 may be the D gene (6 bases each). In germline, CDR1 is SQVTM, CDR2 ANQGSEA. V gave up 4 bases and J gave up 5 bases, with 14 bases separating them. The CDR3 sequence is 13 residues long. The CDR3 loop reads CSVVKGGGETQYF. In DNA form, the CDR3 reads TGCAGCGTTGTCAAGGGGGGCGGGGAGACCCAGTACTTC.

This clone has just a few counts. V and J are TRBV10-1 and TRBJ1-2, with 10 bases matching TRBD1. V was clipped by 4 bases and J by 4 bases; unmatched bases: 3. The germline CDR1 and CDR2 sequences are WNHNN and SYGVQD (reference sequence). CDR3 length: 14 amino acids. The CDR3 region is CASSGGQGSYGYTF. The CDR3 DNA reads TGCGCCAGCAGTGGGGGACAGGGGAGCTATGGCTACACCTTC.

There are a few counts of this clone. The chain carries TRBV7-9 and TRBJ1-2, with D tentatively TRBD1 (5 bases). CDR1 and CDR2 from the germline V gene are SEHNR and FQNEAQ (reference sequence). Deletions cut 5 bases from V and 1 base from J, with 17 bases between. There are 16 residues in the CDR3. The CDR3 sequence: CASSPAGGLSNYGYTF. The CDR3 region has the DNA TGTGCCAGCAGCCCAGCGGGGGGACTGAGTAACTATGGCTACACCTTC. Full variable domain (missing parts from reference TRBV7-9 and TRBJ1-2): DTGVSQNPRHKITKRGQNVTFRCDPISEHNRLYWYRQTLGQGPEFLTYFQNEAQLEKSRLLSDRFSAERPKGSFSTLEIQRTEQGDSAMYLCASSPAGGLSNYGYTFGSGTRLTVV.

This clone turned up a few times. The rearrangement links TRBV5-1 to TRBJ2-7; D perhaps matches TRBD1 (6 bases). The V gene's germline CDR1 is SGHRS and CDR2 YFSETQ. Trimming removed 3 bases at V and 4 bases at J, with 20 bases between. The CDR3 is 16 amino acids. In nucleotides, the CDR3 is TGCGCCAGCAGCTACAGCGCCTCACAGGGAAGGTACGAGCAGTACTTC. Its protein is CASSYSASQGRYEQYF.

The chain's CDR3 is CSVEDEFKQFF. The CDR3 coding sequence is TGCAGCGTTGAAGACGAGTTTAAGCAGTTCTTC. This rearrangement joins TRBV29-1 to TRBJ2-1; D is ambiguous. Germline V gene lookup returns CDR1 SQVTM and CDR2 ANQGSEA. Trimming removed 0 bases from V and 11 bases from J, with 8 bases in between. CDR3 length equals 11 residues.

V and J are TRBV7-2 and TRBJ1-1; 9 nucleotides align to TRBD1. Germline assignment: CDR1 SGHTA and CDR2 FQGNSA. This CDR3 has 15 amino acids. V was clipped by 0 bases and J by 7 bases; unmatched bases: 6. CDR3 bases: TGTGCCAGCAGCTTAGCTGGGACAGGGACCTATGAAGCTTTCTTT. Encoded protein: CASSLAGTGTYEAFF.

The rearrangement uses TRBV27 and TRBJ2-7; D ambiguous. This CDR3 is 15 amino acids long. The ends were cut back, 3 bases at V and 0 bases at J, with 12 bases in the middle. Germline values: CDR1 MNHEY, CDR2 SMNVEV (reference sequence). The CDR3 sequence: CASSFLGGGSYEQYF. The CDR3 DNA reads TGTGCCAGCAGTTTTTTAGGCGGTGGCTCCTACGAGCAGTACTTC.

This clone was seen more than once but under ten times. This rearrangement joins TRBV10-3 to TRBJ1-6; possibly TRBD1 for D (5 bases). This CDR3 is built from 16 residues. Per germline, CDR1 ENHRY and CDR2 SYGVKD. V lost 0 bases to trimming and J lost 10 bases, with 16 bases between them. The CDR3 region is CAISESRGQGGSPLHF. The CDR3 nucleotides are TGTGCCATCAGTGAGTCGAGAGGCCAGGGAGGGTCACCCCTCCACTTT.

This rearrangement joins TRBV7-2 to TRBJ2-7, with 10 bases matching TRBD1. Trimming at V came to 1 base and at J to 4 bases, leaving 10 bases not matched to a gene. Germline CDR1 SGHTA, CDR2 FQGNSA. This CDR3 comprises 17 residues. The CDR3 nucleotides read TGTGCCAGCAGCTTAGTCCAACCGGGACAGGGGCAGTACGAGCAGTACTTC. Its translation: CASSLVQPGQGQYEQYF.

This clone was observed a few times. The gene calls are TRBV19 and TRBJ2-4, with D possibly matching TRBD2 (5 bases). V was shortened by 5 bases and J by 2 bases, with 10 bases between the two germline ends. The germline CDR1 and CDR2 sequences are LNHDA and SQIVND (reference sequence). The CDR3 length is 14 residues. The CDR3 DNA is TGTGCCAGTAGTCTGACGGGGTCCAAAAACATTCAGTACTTC. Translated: CASSLTGSKNIQYF.

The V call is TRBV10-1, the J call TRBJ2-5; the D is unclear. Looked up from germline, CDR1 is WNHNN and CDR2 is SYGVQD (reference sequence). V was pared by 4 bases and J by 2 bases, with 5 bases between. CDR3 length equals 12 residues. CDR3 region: CASSAGQETQYF. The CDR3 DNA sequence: TGCGCCAGCAGTGCAGGACAAGAGACCCAGTACTTC.

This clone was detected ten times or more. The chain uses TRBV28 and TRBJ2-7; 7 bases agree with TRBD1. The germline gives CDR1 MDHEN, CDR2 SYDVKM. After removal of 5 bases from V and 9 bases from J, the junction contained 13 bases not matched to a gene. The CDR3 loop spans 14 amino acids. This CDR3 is CASSTPGTVKVQYF. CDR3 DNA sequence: TGTGCCAGCAGTACCCCCGGGACAGTAAAGGTGCAGTACTTC.

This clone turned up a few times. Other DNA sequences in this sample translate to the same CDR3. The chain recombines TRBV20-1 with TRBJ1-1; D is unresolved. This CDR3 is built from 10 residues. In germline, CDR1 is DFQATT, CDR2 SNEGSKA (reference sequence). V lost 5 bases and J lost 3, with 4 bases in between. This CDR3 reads CSAGDTEAFF. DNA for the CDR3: TGCAGTGCTGGGGACACTGAAGCTTTCTTT.

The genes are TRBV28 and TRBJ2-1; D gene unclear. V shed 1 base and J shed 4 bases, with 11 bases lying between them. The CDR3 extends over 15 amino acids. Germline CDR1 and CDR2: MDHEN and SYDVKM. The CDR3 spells CASSLYERGYNEQFF. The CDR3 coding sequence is TGTGCCAGCAGTTTATATGAGCGAGGTTACAATGAGCAGTTCTTC.

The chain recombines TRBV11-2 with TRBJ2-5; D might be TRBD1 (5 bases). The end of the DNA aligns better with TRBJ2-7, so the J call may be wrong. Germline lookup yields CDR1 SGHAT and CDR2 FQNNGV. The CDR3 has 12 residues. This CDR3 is CASSHGHHEQYF. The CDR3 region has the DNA TGTGCCAGCAGCCACGGACATCACGAGCAGTACTTC.

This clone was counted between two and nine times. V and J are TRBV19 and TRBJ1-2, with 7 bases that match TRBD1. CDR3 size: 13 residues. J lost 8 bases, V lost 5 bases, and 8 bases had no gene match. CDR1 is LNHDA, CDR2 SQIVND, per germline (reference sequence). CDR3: CASSQGQTAGYTF. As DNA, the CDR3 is TGTGCCAGTAGTCAGGGACAGACTGCCGGCTACACCTTC. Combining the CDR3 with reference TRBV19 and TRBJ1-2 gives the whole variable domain DGGITQSPKYLFRKEGQNVTLSCEQNLNHDAMYWYRQDPGQGLRLIYYSQIVNDFQKGDIAEGYSVSREKKESFPLTVTSAQKNPTAFYLCASSQGQTAGYTFGSGTRLTVV.

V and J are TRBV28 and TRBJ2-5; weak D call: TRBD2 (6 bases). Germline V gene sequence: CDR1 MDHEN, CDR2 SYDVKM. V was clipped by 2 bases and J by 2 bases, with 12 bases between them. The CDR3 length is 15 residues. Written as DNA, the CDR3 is TGTGCCAGCAGTTTACCCGGGAGCCGACAAGAGACCCAGTACTTC. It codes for CASSLPGSRQETQYF.

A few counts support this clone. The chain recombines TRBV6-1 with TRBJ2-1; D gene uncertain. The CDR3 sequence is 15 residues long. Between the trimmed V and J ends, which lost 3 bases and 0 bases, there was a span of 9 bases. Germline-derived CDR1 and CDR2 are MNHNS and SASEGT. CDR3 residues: CASSDELDSYNEQFF. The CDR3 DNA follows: TGTGCCAGCAGTGACGAGCTGGACTCCTACAATGAGCAGTTCTTC.

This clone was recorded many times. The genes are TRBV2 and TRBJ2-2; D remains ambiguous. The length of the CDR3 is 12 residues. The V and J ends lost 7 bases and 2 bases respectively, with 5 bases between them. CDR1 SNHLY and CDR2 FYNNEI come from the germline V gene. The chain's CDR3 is CASTLNTGELFF. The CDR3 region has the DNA TGTGCCAGCACACTAAACACCGGGGAGCTGTTTTTT.

CDR3 loop: CASSPKGSKGIDEQYF. CDR3 in DNA: TGTGCCAGCAGCCCTAAAGGCTCCAAGGGGATCGACGAGCAGTACTTC. This rearrangement joins TRBV5-8 to TRBJ2-7, with a possible D match to TRBD1 (5 bases). The CDR3 sequence is 16 residues long. The germline V gene has CDR1 SGHTS and CDR2 YDEGEE. V lost 4 bases and J lost 5, with 22 bases in between.

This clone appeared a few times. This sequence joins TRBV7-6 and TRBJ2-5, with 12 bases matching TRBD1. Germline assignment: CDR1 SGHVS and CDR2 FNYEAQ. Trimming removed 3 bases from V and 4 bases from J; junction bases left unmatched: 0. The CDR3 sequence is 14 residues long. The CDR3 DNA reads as TGTGCCAGCAGCTTGGGACAGGGGGCAGAGACCCAGTACTTC. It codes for CASSLGQGAETQYF.